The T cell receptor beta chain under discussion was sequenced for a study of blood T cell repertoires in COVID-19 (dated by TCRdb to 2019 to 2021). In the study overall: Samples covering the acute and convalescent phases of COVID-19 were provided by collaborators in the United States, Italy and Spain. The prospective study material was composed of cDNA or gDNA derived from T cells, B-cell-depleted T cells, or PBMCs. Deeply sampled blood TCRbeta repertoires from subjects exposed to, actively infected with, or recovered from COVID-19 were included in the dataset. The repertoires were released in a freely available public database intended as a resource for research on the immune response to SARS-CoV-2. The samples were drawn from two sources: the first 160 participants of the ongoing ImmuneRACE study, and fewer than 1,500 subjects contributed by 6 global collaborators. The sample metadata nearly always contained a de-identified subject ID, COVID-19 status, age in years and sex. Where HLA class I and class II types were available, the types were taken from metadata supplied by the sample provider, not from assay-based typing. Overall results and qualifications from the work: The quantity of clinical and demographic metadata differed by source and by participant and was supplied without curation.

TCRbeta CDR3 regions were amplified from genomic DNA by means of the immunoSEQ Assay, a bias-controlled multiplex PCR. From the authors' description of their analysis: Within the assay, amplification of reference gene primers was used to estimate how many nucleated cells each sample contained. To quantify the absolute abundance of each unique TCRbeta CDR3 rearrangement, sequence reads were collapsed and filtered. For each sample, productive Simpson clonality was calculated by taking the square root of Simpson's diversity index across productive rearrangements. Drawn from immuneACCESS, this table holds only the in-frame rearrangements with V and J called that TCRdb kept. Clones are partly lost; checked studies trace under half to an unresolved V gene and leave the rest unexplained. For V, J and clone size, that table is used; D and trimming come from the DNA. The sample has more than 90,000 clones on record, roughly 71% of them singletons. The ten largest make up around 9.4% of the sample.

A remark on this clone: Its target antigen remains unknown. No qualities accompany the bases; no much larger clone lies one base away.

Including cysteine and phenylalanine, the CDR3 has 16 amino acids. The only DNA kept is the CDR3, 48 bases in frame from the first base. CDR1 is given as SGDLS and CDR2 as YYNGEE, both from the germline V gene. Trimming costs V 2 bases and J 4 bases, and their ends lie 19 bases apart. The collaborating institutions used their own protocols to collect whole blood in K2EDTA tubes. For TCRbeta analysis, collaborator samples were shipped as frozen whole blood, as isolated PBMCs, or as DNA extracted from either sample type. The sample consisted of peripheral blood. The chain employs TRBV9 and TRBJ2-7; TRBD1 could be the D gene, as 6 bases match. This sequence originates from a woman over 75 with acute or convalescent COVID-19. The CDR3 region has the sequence CASSVGAGVGPYEQYF. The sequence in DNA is TGTGCCAGCAGCGTGGGGGCCGGGGTTGGGCCGTACGAGCAGTACTTC.